This TCR beta chain originates from a study of T cells in Graves' hyperthyroidism and ophthalmopathy. RNA transcripts were the template for amplifying TCR beta CDR3 regions. TCR CDR3 regions were first amplified by RT-PCR with HTBI primers. TCRdb independently ran MiXCR on the multiplex PCR reads; one entry per CDR3 protein. Among 600,000 or so distinct CDR3 sequences listed, 46% were seen once. Patients with uncontrolled infections, other autoimmune diseases, pregnancy or lactation were excluded. This CDR3 is built from 13 residues. The germline V and J ends were trimmed by 3 bases and 3 bases, with 8 bases remaining between them. CDR1 and CDR2 (germline): SGHVS, FQNEAQ.

The sequenced material came from peripheral blood or thyroid tissue (not recorded which). The V gene is TRBV7-8, the J gene TRBJ1-1, with D maybe TRBD1 (5 bases). The sequence was obtained from a woman aged 18 to 35 with Graves' hyperthyroidism. This CDR3 reads CASSLGPDTEAFF. In DNA, the CDR3 is TGTGCCAGCAGCTTGGGGCCTGACACTGAAGCTTTCTTT.